This is a list of T cell receptor beta chains from one sample in a study of relationships among human T cell subsets. TCRdb used MiXCR to reprocess the multiplex PCR reads, holding one entry per CDR3 protein. The sample has 7,000 to 9,500 distinct CDR3 sequences, around 59% seen once; the top ten hold around 5%. Sequenced input: memory T cells sorted from blood. The receptors were gathered from a man in his forties in good health. CDR3s include the opening cysteine and the closing phenylalanine or tryptophan. The D gene is left open where the match is weak. Only part of the rows carry a size: once, few, many, or a class if the clone is expanded.

d_call	clone_size	v_call	j_call	cdr3_length	cdr3_aa	cdr3_nt
NA	NA	TRBV2	TRBJ1-5	14	CASSEQGRNQPQHF	TGTGCCAGCAGTGAACAGGGGAGAAATCAGCCCCAGCATTTT
TRBD1	NA	TRBV19	TRBJ1-5	19	CASSIGAQGFMRSNQPQHF	TGTGCCAGTAGTATAGGGGCACAGGGGTTTATGCGCAGCAATCAGCCCCAGCATTTT
TRBD2	NA	TRBV4-2	TRBJ2-5	14	CASGLRGEGETQYF	TGTGCCAGCGGCCTGCGGGGGGAAGGAGAGACCCAGTACTTC
NA	NA	TRBV5-1	TRBJ2-7	16	CASSLDGGGSGYEQYF	TGCGCCAGCAGCTTGGATGGGGGCGGGTCGGGCTACGAGCAGTACTTC
NA	once	TRBV5-4	TRBJ2-3	11	CASSLDYTQYF	TGCGCCAGCAGCTTAGACTATACGCAGTATTTT
TRBD2	NA	TRBV2	TRBJ2-7	16	CASSDGGLAVSYEQYF	TGTGCCAGCAGCGACGGTGGACTAGCGGTCTCCTACGAGCAGTACTTC
NA	NA	TRBV5-6	TRBJ2-7	15	CASSLVAGSTYEQYF	TGTGCCAGCAGCTTGGTGGCAGGATCAACCTACGAGCAGTACTTC
TRBD2	few	TRBV12-5	TRBJ2-2	16	CASGKTSGRGTGELFF	TGTGCTAGTGGCAAGACTAGCGGGAGAGGTACCGGGGAGCTGTTTTTT
NA	few	TRBV28	TRBJ1-2	14	CASSLGARSRGYTF	TGTGCCAGCAGTTTAGGGGCCCGGAGTCGAGGCTACACCTTC
NA	NA	TRBV7-9	TRBJ1-1	14	CASSLPQTNTEAFF	TGTGCCAGCAGCTTACCACAAACGAACACTGAAGCTTTCTTT
TRBD2	NA	TRBV12-3/TRBV12-4	TRBJ2-1	16	CASSRAGTSGSNEQFF	TGTGCCAGCAGTCGGGCCGGGACTAGCGGGAGCAATGAGCAGTTCTTC
TRBD1	NA	TRBV12-3/TRBV12-4	TRBJ2-2	16	CASTRDTGGNTGELFF	TGTGCCAGCACCCGAGATACAGGGGGGAACACCGGGGAGCTGTTTTTT
NA	once	TRBV6-6	TRBJ2-5	13	CASSPRRLETQYF	TGTGCCAGCAGTCCCCGGCGCTTGGAGACCCAGTACTTC
NA	few	TRBV28	TRBJ1-1	14	CASSSTGLNTEAFF	TGTGCCAGCAGTTCGACAGGCCTGAACACTGAAGCTTTCTTT
NA	NA	TRBV7-9	TRBJ2-3	14	CASSSDRLTDTQYF	TGTGCCAGCAGCTCGGACAGACTGACAGATACGCAGTATTTT
NA	few	TRBV21-1	TRBJ2-7	16	CASSISRPSDSYEQYF	TGTGCCAGCAGCATATCCCGGCCTAGCGACTCCTACGAGCAGTACTTC
NA	few	TRBV25-1	TRBJ2-7	12	CASQGSSYEQYF	TGTGCCAGCCAGGGCAGCTCCTACGAGCAGTACTTC
NA	NA	TRBV28	TRBJ2-7	18	CASSLAYSPGSGAYEQYF	TGTGCCAGCAGTTTAGCCTACTCCCCGGGAAGTGGAGCTTACGAGCAGTACTTC
TRBD1	once	TRBV11-2	TRBJ2-1	14	CASSPRQGYNEQFF	TGTGCCAGCAGCCCCCGACAGGGTTACAATGAGCAGTTCTTC
NA	NA	TRBV7-6	TRBJ1-3	15	CASSSHRTSGNTIYF	TGTGCCAGCAGCTCCCACCGGACCTCTGGAAACACCATATATTTT
NA	NA	TRBV7-3	TRBJ2-1	14	CASSLAGESHEQFF	TGTGCCAGCAGCTTAGCTGGCGAGAGCCATGAGCAGTTCTTC
TRBD2	NA	TRBV28	TRBJ2-7	14	CASSSIAGGSAQYF	TGTGCCAGCAGTTCGATCGCGGGAGGCTCCGCGCAGTACTTC
TRBD2	NA	TRBV5-1	TRBJ2-1	14	CASSPPTSRNEQFF	TGCGCCAGCAGCCCCCCGACTAGCCGCAATGAGCAGTTCTTC
NA	once	TRBV11-1	TRBJ2-3	14	CASSFLGPERTQYF	TGTGCCAGCAGCTTCCTCGGCCCTGAGCGTACGCAGTATTTT
NA	NA	TRBV5-4	TRBJ1-2	16	CASSLDNAGKRYGYTF	TGCGCCAGCAGCTTGGATAATGCAGGGAAACGGTATGGCTACACCTTC
NA	NA	TRBV24-1	TRBJ1-5	14	CATSEGGSNQPQHF	TGTGCCACCAGTGAAGGCGGCAGCAATCAGCCCCAGCATTTT
NA	NA	TRBV14	TRBJ1-1	13	CASSQALNTEAFF	TGTGCCAGCAGCCAAGCACTGAACACTGAAGCTTTCTTT
NA	NA	TRBV6-6	TRBJ1-5	17	CASSYSTRAYSNQPQHF	TGTGCCAGCAGTTACTCTACCCGGGCTTATAGCAATCAGCCCCAGCATTTT
NA	NA	TRBV28	TRBJ1-1	14	CASGLTGTTTEAFF	TGTGCCAGCGGCCTGACCGGGACTACCACTGAAGCTTTCTTT
NA	NA	TRBV29-1	TRBJ2-7	11	CSAGEDYEQYF	TGCAGCGCTGGGGAGGACTACGAGCAGTACTTC
NA	few	TRBV7-9	TRBJ1-1	11	CASSLATEAFF	TGTGCCAGCAGCTTAGCCACTGAAGCTTTCTTT
TRBD1	NA	TRBV11-1	TRBJ2-5	15	CASSHDRVPGETQYF	TGTGCCAGCAGCCACGACAGGGTGCCCGGGGAGACCCAGTACTTC